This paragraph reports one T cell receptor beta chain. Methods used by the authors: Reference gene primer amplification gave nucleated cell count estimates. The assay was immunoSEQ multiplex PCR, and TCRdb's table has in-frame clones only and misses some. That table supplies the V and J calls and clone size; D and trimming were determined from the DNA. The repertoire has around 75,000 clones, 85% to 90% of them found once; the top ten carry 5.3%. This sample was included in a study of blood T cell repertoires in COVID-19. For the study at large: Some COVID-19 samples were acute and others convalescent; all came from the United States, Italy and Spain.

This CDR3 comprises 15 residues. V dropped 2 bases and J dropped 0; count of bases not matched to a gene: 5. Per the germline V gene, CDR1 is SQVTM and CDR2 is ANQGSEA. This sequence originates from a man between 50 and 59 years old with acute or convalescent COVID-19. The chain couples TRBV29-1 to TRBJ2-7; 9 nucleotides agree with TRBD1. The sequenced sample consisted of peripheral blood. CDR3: CSVESGTGLSYEQYF. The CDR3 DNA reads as TGCAGCGTTGAATCCGGGACAGGGCTCTCCTACGAGCAGTACTTC.